This entry describes one T cell receptor beta chain. The data were produced by immunoSEQ multiplex PCR, yet TCRdb's version contains in-frame clones alone and is incomplete. The sample contains about 110,000 clones, 85% to 95% of which appear only once. The sample is drawn from a study of T cell changes during pregnancy in multiple sclerosis. Per the germline V gene, CDR1 is MNHNS and CDR2 is SASEGT. With V trimmed by 6 bases and J by 7 bases, 11 bases remained unmatched. This CDR3 comprises 15 residues. This sequence joins TRBV6-1 and TRBJ2-2, with 7 bases matching TRBD2. The TCR sequence derives from a female donor with multiple sclerosis, enrolled in a pregnancy study. The source material was peripheral blood, sampled after pregnancy. CDR3 bases: TGTGCCAGCAGAGCCGCGGGGGATCTAATCGGGGAGCTGTTTTTT. It is translated as CASRAAGDLIGELFF.